Listed here are 3 T cell receptor beta chains from one sample, sequenced in a study of blood T cell repertoires in COVID-19. Measured with immunoSEQ multiplex PCR; TCRdb has only the in-frame clones, and not every one. Of tens of thousands of clones detected, 91% appear once; the ten largest clones hold 9.9%. Sequenced input: peripheral blood. All receptors derive from a human donor with active COVID-19. The donor label of this sample is uncertain.

J is TRBJ2-3 and V is TRBV7-2, with 9 bases identical to TRBD2. V lost 2 bases and J lost 1; bases outside the gene matches: 4. This CDR3 spans 16 amino acids. Germline V gene lookup returns CDR1 SGHTA and CDR2 FQGNSA. CDR3 sequence: CASSLYASGGTDTQYF. CDR3 sequence (DNA): TGTGCCAGCAGCTTATATGCTAGCGGGGGCACAGATACGCAGTATTTT.

The chain uses TRBV5-6 and TRBJ1-2; 8 bases fit TRBD1. Germline V gene data show CDR1 as SGHDT and CDR2 as YYEEEE. The CDR3 loop spans 15 amino acids. V gave up 2 bases and J gave up 4 bases; unmatched junction bases: 7. The CDR3 here is CASSLQTGVGYGYTF. The CDR3 nucleotides are TGTGCCAGCAGCTTACAGACAGGGGTCGGCTATGGCTACACCTTC.

The V gene is TRBV4-3, the J gene TRBJ1-4; 9 bases align to TRBD1. The CDR3 has 16 residues. Per the germline V gene, CDR1 is LGHNA and CDR2 is YSLEER. V lost 0 bases, J lost 7 bases, and 6 bases stayed unmatched. CDR3 bases: TGCGCCAGCAGCCAAGATTACAGGGGGCGGGGTGAAAAACTGTTTTTT. Translating gives CASSQDYRGRGEKLFF.